This paragraph covers one TCR beta chain sequence. This receptor's antigen is unknown. There are no base qualities to consult, and no much larger clone falls within one base. The sample comes from a study of cytomegalovirus exposure and HLA in healthy donors (TCRdb year 2017). Notes on the research overall: An earlier analysis of approximately 600 of the donors reported about 250 Gb of sequence data and 117 million unique TCR beta sequences from 150 million to 200 million T cells. Rather than using new phenotypic data, the later analysis identified candidate immune exposures from TCR beta sequences and from how often those sequences occurred across donors. Using immunosequencing, the study profiled T cell repertoires from approximately 700 subjects and related those repertoires to cytomegalovirus serostatus. In a later analysis, previously published TCR beta repertoires from 600 to 850 donors were re-analyzed and high-resolution HLA genotyping was added so that TCR occurrence patterns could be studied. High-throughput TCR immunosequencing, statistical association of individual TCRs with disease status, and machine learning were combined to predict cytomegalovirus infection status. The number of donors typed differed by locus, with about 629-630 for A, B, C, DRB1 and DQB1, roughly 550 for DQA1, under 610 for DPA1, and 400 to 490 for DPB1. HLA typing covered class I and class II loci at four-digit resolution. A later genetic analysis used genome-wide SNP genotypes for about three fifths of the 666 donors, treating that subset as a discovery cohort. Along with the approximately 620-subject first cohort, a separate validation cohort of around 110 different subjects was used. An earlier analysis of some 600 of the donors applied high-throughput TCR beta sequencing to assess whether each TCR beta V gene segment acted as functional or pseudogenic. The study was designed to test whether signatures of past pathogen exposure could be identified by cataloging public T cell receptors. A handful of DR-DQ haplotypes were handled as single units for association and clustering because linkage in the cohort was strong. Donor age, sex, ethnicity and CMV serostatus were compiled alongside the repertoire data. Of the 350 to 450 genotyped donors, 65% to 90% fell in the genetic ancestry cluster associated with self-reported Caucasian donors. Across some 400 genotyped donors of the cohort, an average of about 250,000 unique TCR beta nucleotide sequences per donor were sequenced, and 15% to 20% of those sequences were non-productive. About 300 gigabases of sequencing data and 70 million to 95 million unique TCR sequences made up an early release that covered 500 to 700 HLA-typed donors. All discovery cohort repertoires had been generated on a single sequencing platform.

In total, 600 or so healthy bone marrow donors made up the cohort. All cohort members were sampled while nominally healthy, although unrecorded immune exposures were likely present. The donor was CMV seropositive and was included in the group of 300 or so seropositive cohort members. A peripheral blood sample was collected from each donor, and TCR beta sequencing was performed on peripheral blood mononuclear cells. Genomic DNA was extracted from the blood cell samples with the Qiagen DNeasy Blood Extraction Kit. Study-wide findings and limitations: A further reported finding was that TCR beta sequences accurately predicted the HLA-A and HLA-B alleles for most subjects in the first cohort. Sequencing depth was assumed to be roughly uniform across donors in the presence/absence analyses, though that assumption may not hold. According to a later genetic analysis, donors in an Asian-associated ancestry cluster had fewer N-insertions in productive TCRs than the approximately 650-donor mean. In this cohort, only TCR beta chains were sequenced, and detectable features were limited by the absence of alpha or paired-chain data. In a later analysis, HLA-associated TCR beta chains were found to be more clonally expanded and to have lower generation probabilities than equally common non-associated chains. It was suggested by the authors that the approach could potentially be generalized to other disease states and immunological phenotypes. In a later analysis, the rate of TCR association differed among HLA loci, with DRB1 alleles having the most associated TCRs and HLA-C alleles having the fewest. Across donors, most TCR sequences were observed very rarely, whereas some public TCRs were present in many individuals. A total of roughly 160 TCR beta chains were listed by the study as associated with cytomegalovirus. In an earlier analysis of some 550 of the donors, most TCR beta V segments were observed in productive rearrangements about 90% or about 30% of the time, broadly matching IMGT annotations. In both the original and validation cohorts, the classifier was reported to diagnose cytomegalovirus status with high specificity and sensitivity. Because HLA typing was unavailable for some donors at each locus, only the typed subset was used in association tests. An association between a missense DCLRE1C variant and V-gene and J-gene trimming of TCR beta chains was found in a later genetic analysis and replicated in an independent cohort. Because counts were too low, seventeen rarely observed V segments, including chromosome 9 orphons, were excluded from the earlier analysis of 587 of the donors. A few of the identified cytomegalovirus-associated TCR beta chains were confirmed in vitro to be specific for cytomegalovirus antigens. Linkage disequilibrium might explain the correlated functional status among segregating V segments, but an unknown experimental factor could not be excluded. Specific HLA alleles were associated with 16,951 TCR beta sequences at a false discovery rate of 0.05 in a later analysis. The only immune exposure information available for the cohort was CMV serostatus. The 87-base-pair reads could not distinguish some IMGT-functional V segments, including TRBV6-2 and TRBV6-3, so those segments were excluded. Strong co-occurrence of HLA alleles, especially DR and DQ, made assigning TCR associations to individual alleles difficult. The sequencing pipeline was judged likely to have produced a cluster of highly shared sequence variants as a technical artifact. A later analysis found that most CMV-associated TCR beta chains appeared HLA-restricted, with HLA associations seemingly driven largely by CMV exposure. According to a later analysis, parvovirus B19, influenza, CMV and Epstein-Barr virus appeared linked to several top co-occurrence clusters.

Libraries were built with the immunoSEQ multiplex PCR assay. For the multiplex PCR, a mixture combining 60 forward primers for TCR Vbeta segments and 13 reverse primers for TCR Jbeta segments was used. A multiplex PCR assay on genomic DNA amplified the CDR3 region of rearranged TCR beta genes. Amplified TCR beta libraries were sequenced as 87-base-pair reads on the Illumina HiSeq System. The source study handled its data this way. Across the roughly 640 repertoires, a later analysis counted tens of millions of unique TCR beta chains, 8.5 million to 12 million of which were shared by at least two donors. Raw reads were error-corrected and collapsed into unique sequences with a nearest-neighbor algorithm that merged closely related sequences to remove PCR and sequencing errors. CDR3 sequences were aligned to IMGT reference sequences to assign V, D and J gene segments. For a sequence to be retained, at least a six-nucleotide match to both a V gene segment and a J gene segment was required. A rearrangement was called productive if the CDR3 had no stop codons and remained in frame with V and J, and every other rearrangement was called non-productive. Following IMGT convention, CDR3 was defined as the stretch from the second conserved V-encoded cysteine to the conserved J-encoded phenylalanine. The earlier analysis of fewer than 700 of the donors excluded sequences that lacked an unambiguous match to a single V gene segment. An earlier analysis of 550 to 650 of the donors classified V segments as functional when productive rearrangements were above 56.7% and as segregating when the standard deviation between donors was above 5%. A statistical classification framework was built to diagnose cytomegalovirus status from the catalog of TCR beta chain sequences. A later analysis assigned V and J genes by comparing TCR nucleotide sequences with IMGT/GENE-DB human TR gene sequences. In a later analysis, CDR3 sequences and most-parsimonious VDJ recombination scenarios were assigned using the TCRdist pipeline. In a later analysis, each TCR beta chain was defined by its CDR3 amino acid sequence together with its V-gene family, and reads lacking a unique V-gene family were excluded. In a later analysis, around 650 highly shared, low-generation-probability nucleotide sequences were removed to address suspected cross-contamination and a sequencing artifact. In a later analysis, a clonal expansion index for each public chain was calculated from normalized within-repertoire ranks of inferred template counts. A later analysis computed generation probabilities with a VDJ recombination model fitted to out-of-frame rearrangements, and checked the results against IGoR. In a later analysis, hypergeometric tests were used to score TCR-TCR, TCR-HLA and TCR-CMV co-occurrence, with a repertoire-size bias correction applied to TCR pairs. False discovery rates were estimated in a later analysis by permuting HLA or CMV assignments 20 times. In a later analysis, co-occurring TCRs were grouped with DBSCAN, and TCRdist sequence similarity was added when clustering was performed within HLA-allele-positive subsets. Repertoires with fewer than 30,000 or more than 120,000 public chains were left out of co-occurrence clustering, as were about five repertoires with anomalous nucleotide sharing. Imported from immuneACCESS, the table was reduced by TCRdb to in-frame sequences with V and J called. These copies leave out some clones; in studies compared against another copy, an unresolved V gene accounts for under half, and the cause of the remainder is not known. V and J calls plus clone size are reproduced from that table; the DNA served to infer D and trimming. Counted in this sample were over 200,000 clones; roughly 80% of them appeared once. The ten most abundant clones make up 4.5% to 6% of the sample.

Here V drops 3 bases and J drops 5 bases, and the junction holds 2 bases not matched to any gene. The germline V gene specifies LGHNA as CDR1 and YSLEER as CDR2. The CDR3 covers 13 residues, taking in both the cysteine and the phenylalanine. Only the CDR3 DNA stays, 39 bases, in frame from base 1. Sequenced: PBMCs. The rearranged segments are TRBV4-3 and TRBJ1-1, and 8 bases in between align with TRBD1. The TCR was taken from a woman between 40 and 50 years old in good health and CMV-seropositive. At the DNA level, the sequence is TGCGCCAGCAGCCACACAGGGGGTACTGAAGCTTTCTTT. It codes for CASSHTGGTEAFF.